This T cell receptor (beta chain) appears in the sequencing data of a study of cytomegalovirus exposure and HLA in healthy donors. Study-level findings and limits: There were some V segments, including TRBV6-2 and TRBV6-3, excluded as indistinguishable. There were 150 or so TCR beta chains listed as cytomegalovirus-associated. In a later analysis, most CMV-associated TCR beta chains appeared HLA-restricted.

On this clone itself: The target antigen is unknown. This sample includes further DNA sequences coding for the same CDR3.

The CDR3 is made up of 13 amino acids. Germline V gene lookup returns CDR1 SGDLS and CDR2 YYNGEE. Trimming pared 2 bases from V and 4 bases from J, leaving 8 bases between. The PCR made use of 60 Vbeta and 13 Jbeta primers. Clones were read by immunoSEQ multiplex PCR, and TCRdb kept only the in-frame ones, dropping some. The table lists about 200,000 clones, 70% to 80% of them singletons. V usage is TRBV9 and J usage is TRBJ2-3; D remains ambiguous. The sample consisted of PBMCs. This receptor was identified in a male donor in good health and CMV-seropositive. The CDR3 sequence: CASSVPPADTQYF. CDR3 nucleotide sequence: TGTGCCAGCAGCGTCCCCCCGGCAGATACGCAGTATTTT. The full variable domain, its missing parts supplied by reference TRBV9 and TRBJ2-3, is DSGVTQTPKHLITATGQRVTLRCSPRSGDLSVYWYQQSLDQGLQFLIQYYNGEERAKGNILERFSAQQFPDLHSELNLSSLELGDSALYFCASSVPPADTQYFGPGTRLTVL.